This T cell receptor (beta chain) was captured by sequencing in a study of cytomegalovirus exposure and HLA in healthy donors (dated by TCRdb to 2015 to 2018). Looking at the study overall: According to an earlier analysis of several hundred of the donors, some 180 million T cells yielded 117 million unique TCR beta sequences and about 300 Gb of sequence data. An early release covering 550 to 700 HLA-typed donors comprised about 300 gigabases of sequencing data and around 85 million unique TCR sequences. Among the roughly 380 genotyped donors, more than 70% belonged to the genetic ancestry cluster associated with self-reported Caucasian donors. The study was designed to test whether signatures of past pathogen exposure could be identified by cataloging public T cell receptors. The T cell repertoires of 550 to 850 subjects were profiled by immunosequencing and related to cytomegalovirus serostatus. In addition to the first cohort of several hundred subjects, a separate validation cohort of 100 to 150 different subjects was used. The study combined high-throughput TCR immunosequencing, statistical association of individual TCRs with disease status, and machine learning to predict cytomegalovirus infection status. A later analysis re-examined previously published TCR beta repertoires from roughly 720 donors and added high-resolution HLA genotyping to investigate patterns of TCR occurrence. In the later analysis, no new phenotypic data were used to find candidate immune exposures; instead, reliance was placed on TCR beta sequences and their occurrence across donors. In an earlier analysis of about 590 of the donors, high-throughput TCR beta sequencing was used to judge whether each TCR beta V gene segment behaved as functional or pseudogenic. Alongside the repertoire data, information on donor age, sex, ethnicity and CMV serostatus was compiled. Genome-wide SNP genotypes for about three fifths of the roughly 670 donors were used in a later genetic analysis, which treated that subset as a discovery cohort. Every repertoire in the discovery cohort had been generated on one and the same sequencing platform. HLA typing covered class I and class II loci at four-digit resolution. The number of typed donors differed by locus: about 620-630 for A, B, C, DRB1 and DQB1; 522 for DQA1; approximately 600 for DPA1; and roughly 490 for DPB1. Because of strong linkage in the cohort, roughly five DR-DQ haplotypes were treated as single units for association and clustering. Across approximately 420 genotyped donors of the cohort, an average of about 250,000 unique TCR beta nucleotide sequences per donor were sequenced, and 15% to 20% of those sequences were non-productive. Results and caveats for the whole study, not just this receptor: According to a later analysis, parvovirus B19, influenza, CMV and Epstein-Barr virus appeared linked to several top co-occurrence clusters. In a later analysis, most CMV-associated TCR beta chains were found to appear HLA-restricted, with HLA associations seemingly driven largely by CMV exposure. Specific HLA alleles were associated with roughly 17,000 TCR beta sequences at a false discovery rate of 0.05 in a later analysis. Because counts were too low, seventeen rarely observed V segments, including chromosome 9 orphons, were left out of the earlier analysis of about 620 of the donors. Because HLA typing was unavailable for some donors at each locus, only the typed subset was used in association tests. Across donors, most TCR sequences were observed very rarely, whereas some public TCRs were present in many individuals. Three of the identified cytomegalovirus-associated TCR beta chains were confirmed in vitro to be specific for cytomegalovirus antigens. Broadly in line with IMGT annotations, most TCR beta V segments showed up in productive rearrangements about 87% or about 30% of the time in an earlier analysis of several hundred of the donors. Some IMGT-functional V segments, including TRBV6-2 and TRBV6-3, could not be distinguished by the 87-base-pair reads and were therefore excluded. In the study, some 180 TCR beta chains were listed as associated with cytomegalovirus. It was suggested by the authors that the approach could potentially be generalized to other disease states and immunological phenotypes. A later genetic analysis associated a missense DCLRE1C variant with V-gene and J-gene trimming of TCR beta chains, and an independent cohort replicated the association. The only immune exposure information available for the cohort was CMV serostatus. A further reported finding was that TCR beta sequences accurately predicted the HLA-A and HLA-B alleles for most subjects in the first cohort. Roughly uniform sequencing depth across donors was assumed in presence/absence analyses, although this assumption may not hold. Compared with equally common non-associated chains, HLA-associated TCR beta chains in a later analysis were more clonally expanded and had lower generation probabilities. The classifier was reported to diagnose cytomegalovirus status with high specificity and sensitivity in both the original and validation cohorts. Strong co-occurrence of HLA alleles, especially DR and DQ, made assigning TCR associations to individual alleles difficult. This cohort had only TCR beta chains sequenced, and the lack of alpha or paired-chain data limited which features could be detected. According to a later analysis, TCR association rates differed among HLA loci, with DRB1 alleles showing the most associated TCRs and HLA-C alleles showing the fewest. In a later genetic analysis, fewer N-insertions in productive TCRs were reported among donors in an Asian-associated ancestry cluster than the approximately 670-donor mean. A cluster of highly shared sequence variants was judged likely to represent a technical artifact of the sequencing pipeline. Correlated functional status among segregating V segments might be attributable to linkage disequilibrium, but an unknown experimental factor could not be ruled out.

A remark on this clone: What antigen it recognizes has not been identified. Base-call qualities are not available, and no considerably larger clone is one nucleotide away.

For this chain, trimming is 2 bases at the V end and 3 bases at the J end, and the number of junction bases without a gene match is 6. Via the germline V gene (reference sequence), CDR1 is LNHDA and CDR2 SQIVND. From its cysteine to its phenylalanine, the CDR3 spans 15 amino acids. Only the CDR3 portion is preserved as DNA: 45 bases, with reading frame beginning at the first base. The cohort comprised 550 to 700 healthy bone marrow donors. At the time of sampling, all cohort members were nominally healthy, though unrecorded immune exposures were likely present. The donor tested CMV seronegative and was one of the 352 seronegative cohort members. A peripheral blood sample was collected from each donor, and TCR beta sequencing was performed on peripheral blood mononuclear cells. Genomic DNA extraction from the blood cell samples was performed with the Qiagen DNeasy Blood Extraction Kit. Library construction relied on the immunoSEQ multiplex PCR assay. For the multiplex PCR, a mixture combining 60 forward primers for TCR Vbeta segments and 13 reverse primers for TCR Jbeta segments was used. Amplification of the CDR3 region of rearranged TCR beta genes was performed with a multiplex PCR assay on genomic DNA. The amplified TCR beta libraries were sequenced on the Illumina HiSeq System as 87-base-pair reads. In the source study's methods: A later analysis counted about 80 million unique TCR beta chains across the 666 repertoires, and 10 million to 11 million of these chains were shared by at least two donors. Raw reads were error-corrected and collapsed into unique sequences with a nearest-neighbor algorithm that merged closely related sequences to remove PCR and sequencing errors. CDR3 sequences were aligned to IMGT reference sequences to assign V, D and J gene segments. For a sequence to be retained, a match of at least six nucleotides was required to both a V gene segment and a J gene segment. A rearrangement counted as productive if the CDR3 had no stop codons and remained in frame with V and J, and every other rearrangement counted as non-productive. CDR3 was defined according to IMGT convention as the region running from the second conserved V-encoded cysteine to the conserved J-encoded phenylalanine. The earlier analysis of approximately 590 of the donors excluded any sequence lacking an unambiguous match to a single V gene segment. In an earlier analysis of 587 of the donors, a V segment was called functional when productive rearrangements were above 56.7%, and segregating when the standard deviation between donors exceeded 5%. A statistical classification framework was built for diagnosing cytomegalovirus status from the catalog of TCR beta chain sequences. In a later analysis, V and J genes were assigned by comparing TCR nucleotide sequences against IMGT/GENE-DB human TR gene sequences. Using the TCRdist pipeline, a later analysis assigned CDR3 sequences along with most-parsimonious VDJ recombination scenarios. In a later analysis, each TCR beta chain was defined by its CDR3 amino acid sequence together with its V-gene family, and reads lacking a unique V-gene family were excluded. A later analysis removed roughly 590 highly shared, low-generation-probability nucleotide sequences to deal with suspected cross-contamination and a sequencing artifact. For each public chain, a later analysis derived a clonal expansion index from normalized ranks of inferred template counts within each repertoire. In a later analysis, generation probabilities were computed using a VDJ recombination model fitted to out-of-frame rearrangements, and the results were checked against IGoR. A later analysis scored TCR-TCR, TCR-HLA and TCR-CMV co-occurrence with hypergeometric tests, applying a repertoire-size bias correction to TCR pairs. To estimate false discovery rates, a later analysis permuted the HLA or CMV assignments 20 times. In a later analysis, co-occurring TCRs were grouped using DBSCAN, with TCRdist sequence similarity added in when clustering inside HLA-allele-positive subsets. Repertoires with fewer than 30,000 or more than 120,000 public chains were left out of co-occurrence clustering, as were a few repertoires with anomalous nucleotide sharing. As stored in TCRdb, this immuneACCESS dataset retains in-frame rearrangements with V and J assigned. A fraction of the clones does not appear; measured against another copy, unresolved V genes explain less than half of the discrepancy, and the remainder lacks a known reason. The D gene and trimming were derived from the DNA, and the V and J assignments and clone size from that table. Recorded for this sample are 150,000 to 200,000 clones; over 70% of them occurred a single time. The ten largest make up about 2.2% of the sample.

Specimen: PBMCs. This sequence was found in a woman younger than 45 in good health and CMV-seronegative. This chain is built from TRBV19 and TRBJ2-7, and TRBD2 aligns with 8 junction nucleotides. CDR3 reads: CASSIKRGGHYEQYF. In nucleotides, the sequence is TGTGCCAGTAGTATAAAACGGGGGGGCCACTACGAGCAGTACTTC. The CDR3, completed at both ends by the reference TRBV19 and TRBJ2-7 genes, gives the full variable domain DGGITQSPKYLFRKEGQNVTLSCEQNLNHDAMYWYRQDPGQGLRLIYYSQIVNDFQKGDIAEGYSVSREKKESFPLTVTSAQKNPTAFYLCASSIKRGGHYEQYFGPGTRLTVT.